The clone carrying this T cell receptor (beta chain) was detected once. Its antigen is still unknown. Germline lookup yields CDR1 DFQATT and CDR2 SNEGSKA (reference sequence). Trimming took 5 bases from V and 0 from J, leaving 5 bases between them. The CDR3 is 11 residues long. Amplification used 60 V beta primers and 13 J beta primers. Libraries were prepared by immunoSEQ multiplex PCR; TCRdb keeps only in-frame clonotypes and omits some of them. The sample yields about 64,000 clones, 75% to 85% seen once. The sample is drawn from a study of glioma-infiltrating T cells after dendritic cell vaccination. Across the study: Between about 2003 and 2013, patients got autologous tumor lysate-pulsed dendritic cell vaccines. Dendritic cells derived from monocytes and pulsed with autologous tumor lysate formed the vaccine. Findings of the study overall: Complete blood and tumor specimen sets were limited to few patients.

The specimen comprised blood, sampled before dendritic cell vaccination. The chain carries TRBV20-1 and TRBJ2-7; D not resolved. This receptor was taken from a human donor with glioblastoma. CDR3 protein: CSAFISYEQYF. DNA of the CDR3: TGCAGTGCTTTTATCTCCTACGAGCAGTACTTC.